Below are 2 T cell receptor beta chains sequenced from a single sample in a study of cytomegalovirus exposure and HLA in healthy donors. Primers included in the PCR were 60 Vbeta and 13 Jbeta primers. Data came from immunoSEQ multiplex PCR; TCRdb stores just in-frame clones and leaves some out. The sample contains 130,000 to 150,000 clones, around four fifths of which appear only once. Sequences were obtained from PBMCs. The receptors were gathered from a boy aged 2 to 10 in good health and CMV-seronegative.

The CDR3 bases are TGTGCCAGCAGCTTTGAGGGACTAGCGGAACCAACCTACGAGCAGTACTTC. Amino acid sequence: CASSFEGLAEPTYEQYF. This rearrangement joins TRBV12-1 to TRBJ2-5; whether TRBD2, the table's D call, matches the DNA was not checked. The DNA matches TRBJ2-7 better at its end, which makes the J call doubtful. TRBV12-1 is recorded as a pseudogene. The CDR3 runs to 17 residues.

The chain uses TRBV7-9 and TRBJ2-3; TRBD2 aligns across 8 bases. The germline V gene encodes CDR1 SEHNR and CDR2 FQNEAQ (reference sequence). V gave up 4 bases and J gave up 6 bases; unmatched junction bases: 12. CDR3 size: 16 residues. This CDR3 reads CASSSTERGRRDTQYF. CDR3 bases: TGTGCCAGCAGCTCGACAGAGCGGGGGCGCAGGGATACGCAGTATTTT.